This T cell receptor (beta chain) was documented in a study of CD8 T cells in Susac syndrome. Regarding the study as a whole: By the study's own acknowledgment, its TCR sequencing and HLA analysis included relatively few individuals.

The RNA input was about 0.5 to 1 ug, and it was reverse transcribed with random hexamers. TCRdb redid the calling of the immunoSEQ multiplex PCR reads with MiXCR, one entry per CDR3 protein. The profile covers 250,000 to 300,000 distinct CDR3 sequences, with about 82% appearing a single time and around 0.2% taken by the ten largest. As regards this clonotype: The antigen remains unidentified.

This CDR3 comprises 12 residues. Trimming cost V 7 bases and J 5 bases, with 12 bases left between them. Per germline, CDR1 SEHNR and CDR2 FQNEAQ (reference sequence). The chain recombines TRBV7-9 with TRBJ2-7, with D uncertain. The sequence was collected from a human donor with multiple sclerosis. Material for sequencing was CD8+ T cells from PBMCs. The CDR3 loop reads CASTTYSDEQYF. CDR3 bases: TGTGCCAGCACCACCTACAGCGACGAGCAGTACTTC.